Sequencing of this TCR beta chain was carried out in a study of T cells in Graves' hyperthyroidism and ophthalmopathy. Researchers amplified the TCR beta CDR3 regions from RNA transcripts. The HTBI primer set drove a first-round RT-PCR of the TCR CDR3. Using its own MiXCR run on the multiplex PCR reads, TCRdb lists one record per CDR3 protein. The profile shows hundreds of thousands of distinct CDR3 sequences, 38% of them singletons. The J segment lost 1 base and the V segment lost 6 bases, leaving 8 bases of the junction unmatched. This CDR3 has 16 residues. This clonotype was counted between two and nine times. Its matching antigen is unknown. Study-wide results and limits: Most clonotypes expanded in the thyroid (above 0.001) were also present in blood. The model anticipated ophthalmopathy a median about six months pre-onset.

Sequencing input: blood. This chain joins TRBV12-3 or TRBV12-4 and TRBJ2-7; 11 nucleotides align to TRBD2. The sequence came from a man aged 18 to 35 with Graves' hyperthyroidism. The chain's CDR3 is CASSRTLAGVSYEQYF. Written as DNA, the CDR3 is TGTGCCAGCAGCCGAACACTAGCGGGGGTGTCCTACGAGCAGTACTTC.